This T cell receptor (beta chain) was observed in a study of control samples from healthy donors and cancer patients. Produced via immunoSEQ multiplex PCR; TCRdb's table is partial and in-frame only. The table lists around 90,000 clones, approximately 89% of them singletons. Germline CDR1 and CDR2: SNHLY and FYNNEI. The CDR3 length is 19 residues. Trimming at V came to 1 base and at J to 0 bases, leaving 11 bases not matched to a gene. Sample: blood. The V gene is TRBV2, the J gene TRBJ2-3; 9 bases map to TRBD2. This TCR was sampled from a man aged 30 to 39 in good health. Here the CDR3 DNA reads TGTGCCAGCAGTGAAGGGTGCCTAGCGGGGACCCCTAGCACAGATACGCAGTATTTT. Amino acids: CASSEGCLAGTPSTDTQYF.